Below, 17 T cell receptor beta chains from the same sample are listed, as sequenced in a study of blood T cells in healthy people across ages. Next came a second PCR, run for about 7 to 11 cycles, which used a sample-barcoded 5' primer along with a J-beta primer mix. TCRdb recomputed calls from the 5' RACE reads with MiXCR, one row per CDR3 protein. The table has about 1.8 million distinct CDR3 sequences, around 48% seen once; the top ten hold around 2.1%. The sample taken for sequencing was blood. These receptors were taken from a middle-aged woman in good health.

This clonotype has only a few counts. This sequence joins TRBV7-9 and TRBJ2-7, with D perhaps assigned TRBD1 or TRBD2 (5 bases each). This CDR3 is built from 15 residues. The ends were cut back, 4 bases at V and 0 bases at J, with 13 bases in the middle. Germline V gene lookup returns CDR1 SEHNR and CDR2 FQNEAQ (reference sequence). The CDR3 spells CASSSRDVSSYEQYF. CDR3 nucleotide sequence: TGTGCCAGCAGCTCCCGGGACGTAAGCTCCTACGAGCAGTACTTC.

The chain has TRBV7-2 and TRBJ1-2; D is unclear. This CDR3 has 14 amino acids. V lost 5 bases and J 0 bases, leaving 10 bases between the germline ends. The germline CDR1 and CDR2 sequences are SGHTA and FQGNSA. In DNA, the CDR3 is TGTGCCAGCAGCCCCTACGGTCCTAACTATGGCTACACCTTC. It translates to CASSPYGPNYGYTF.

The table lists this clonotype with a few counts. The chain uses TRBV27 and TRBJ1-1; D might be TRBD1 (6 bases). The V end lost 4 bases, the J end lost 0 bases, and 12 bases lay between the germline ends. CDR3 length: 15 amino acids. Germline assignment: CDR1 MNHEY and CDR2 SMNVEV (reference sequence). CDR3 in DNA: TGTGCCAGCAGTTATGGGGCAGGGGTGAACACTGAAGCTTTCTTT. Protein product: CASSYGAGVNTEAFF.

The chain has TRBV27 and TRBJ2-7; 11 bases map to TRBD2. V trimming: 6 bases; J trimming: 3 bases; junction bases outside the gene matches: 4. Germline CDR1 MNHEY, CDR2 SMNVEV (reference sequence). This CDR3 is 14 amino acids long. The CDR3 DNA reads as TGTGCCAGCAGAATGACTAGCGGGGACTACGAGCAGTACTTC. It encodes CASRMTSGDYEQYF.

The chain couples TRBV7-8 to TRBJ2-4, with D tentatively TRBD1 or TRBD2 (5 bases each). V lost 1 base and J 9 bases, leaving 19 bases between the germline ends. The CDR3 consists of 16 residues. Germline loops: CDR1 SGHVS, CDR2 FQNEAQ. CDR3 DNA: TGTGCCAGCAGCTTAGACCCAGGGCCGGAGGTGGGCATTCAGTACTTC. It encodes CASSLDPGPEVGIQYF.

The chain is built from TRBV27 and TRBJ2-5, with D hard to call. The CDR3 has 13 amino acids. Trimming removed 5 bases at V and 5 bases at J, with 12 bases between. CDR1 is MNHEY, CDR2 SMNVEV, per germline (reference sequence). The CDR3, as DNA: TGTGCCAGCAGTACTTTGAGTGATGAGACCCAGTACTTC. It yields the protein CASSTLSDETQYF.

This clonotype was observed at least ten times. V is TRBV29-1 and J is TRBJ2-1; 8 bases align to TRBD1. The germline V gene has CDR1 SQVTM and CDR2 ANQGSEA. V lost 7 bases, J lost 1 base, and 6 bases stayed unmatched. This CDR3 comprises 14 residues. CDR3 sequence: CSASTGVSYNEQFF. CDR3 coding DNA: TGCAGCGCCTCGACAGGGGTGTCCTACAATGAGCAGTTCTTC.

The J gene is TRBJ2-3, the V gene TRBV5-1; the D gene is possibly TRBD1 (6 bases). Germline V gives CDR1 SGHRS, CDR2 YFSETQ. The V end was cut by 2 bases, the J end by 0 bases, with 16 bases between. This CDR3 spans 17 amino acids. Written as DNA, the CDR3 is TGCGCCAGCAGCTTACAGGGTGAATACTCTAGCACAGATACGCAGTATTTT. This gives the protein CASSLQGEYSSTDTQYF.

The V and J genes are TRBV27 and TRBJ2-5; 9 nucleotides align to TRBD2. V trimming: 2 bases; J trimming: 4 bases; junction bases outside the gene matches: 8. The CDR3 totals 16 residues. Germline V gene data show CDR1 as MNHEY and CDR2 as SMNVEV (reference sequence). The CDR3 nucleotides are TGTGCCAGCAGTTTAGGGCTAGCGGGGATACTAGAGACCCAGTACTTC. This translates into CASSLGLAGILETQYF.

CDR3 region: CASRPSGGGETREQFF. CDR3 coding DNA: TGTGCCAGCAGGCCTAGCGGGGGGGGCGAAACAAGGGAGCAGTTCTTC. The chain links TRBV6-5 to TRBJ2-1, with 12 bases lining up with TRBD2. The length of the CDR3 is 16 residues. V lost 6 bases, J lost 10 bases, and 13 bases stayed unmatched. Germline V gene data show CDR1 as MNHEY and CDR2 as SVGAGI.

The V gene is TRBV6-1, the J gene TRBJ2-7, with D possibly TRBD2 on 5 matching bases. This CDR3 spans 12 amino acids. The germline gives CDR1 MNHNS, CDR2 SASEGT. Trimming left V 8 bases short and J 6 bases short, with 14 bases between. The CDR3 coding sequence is TGTGCCAGCGAGGACTTGGGCCTCGAGCAGTACTTC. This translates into CASEDLGLEQYF.

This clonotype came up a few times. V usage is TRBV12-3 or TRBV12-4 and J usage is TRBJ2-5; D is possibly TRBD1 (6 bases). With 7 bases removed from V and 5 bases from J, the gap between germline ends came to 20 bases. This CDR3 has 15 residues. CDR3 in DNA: TGTGCCAGCACCACGTCCGGGCAGGGGAGTGAGACCCAGTACTTC. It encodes CASTTSGQGSETQYF.

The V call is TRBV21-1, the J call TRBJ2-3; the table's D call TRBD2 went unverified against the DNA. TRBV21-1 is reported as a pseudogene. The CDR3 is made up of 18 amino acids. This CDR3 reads CASSKGVEAGGLTDTQYF. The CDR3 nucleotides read TGTGCCAGCAGCAAGGGGGTTGAAGCGGGGGGCCTCACAGATACGCAGTATTTT.

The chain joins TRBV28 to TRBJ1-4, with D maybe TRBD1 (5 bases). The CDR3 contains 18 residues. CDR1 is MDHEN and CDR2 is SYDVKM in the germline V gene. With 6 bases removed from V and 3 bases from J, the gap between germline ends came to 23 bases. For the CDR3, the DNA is TGTGCCAGCAGCCGGTTGTTCTGGACGGGGGGAGCTAATGAAAAACTGTTTTTT. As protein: CASSRLFWTGGANEKLFF.

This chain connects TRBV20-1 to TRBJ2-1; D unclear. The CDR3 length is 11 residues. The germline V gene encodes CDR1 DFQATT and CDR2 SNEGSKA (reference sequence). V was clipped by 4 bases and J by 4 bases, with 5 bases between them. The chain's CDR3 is CSANLYNEQFF. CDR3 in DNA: TGCAGTGCTAATCTTTACAATGAGCAGTTCTTC.

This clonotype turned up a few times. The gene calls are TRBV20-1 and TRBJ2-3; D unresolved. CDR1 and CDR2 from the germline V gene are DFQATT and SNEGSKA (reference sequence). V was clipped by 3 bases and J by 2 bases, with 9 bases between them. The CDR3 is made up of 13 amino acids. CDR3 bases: TGCAGTGCTAGCGGCTACTACACAGATACGCAGTATTTT. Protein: CSASGYYTDTQYF.

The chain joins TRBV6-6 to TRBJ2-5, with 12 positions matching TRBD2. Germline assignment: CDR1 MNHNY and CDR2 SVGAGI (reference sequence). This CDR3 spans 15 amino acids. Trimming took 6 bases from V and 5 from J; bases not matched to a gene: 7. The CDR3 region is CASSSPSGGAETQYF. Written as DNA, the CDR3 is TGTGCCAGCAGCTCCCCTAGCGGGGGGGCTGAGACCCAGTACTTC.